A single sample is the source of the 25 T cell receptor beta chains below, sequenced in a study of T cell repertoires in cytomegalovirus infection (dated by TCRdb to the late 2010s). The sequencing machine was an Illumina HiSeq 1500. TCRdb passed the public sequencing reads through fastp at Q25 and MiXCR, retaining productive beta sequences. Each CDR3 protein appears once, grouped with its most common genes and DNA. The table for this sample lists roughly 320,000 distinct CDR3 sequences; more than 8% of them were counted only once. The ten most abundant clones make up 3.5% to 4.5% of the sample. The specimen was PBMCs. These receptors came from a human donor in good health (CMV status not recorded). Some clones in this sample may be carry-over from other donors' samples.

This clonotype was counted at least ten times. The rearrangement joins TRBV7-9 to TRBJ2-7, with 9 bases identical to TRBD1. CDR1 SEHNR and CDR2 FQNEAQ come from the germline V gene (reference sequence). This CDR3 spans 14 amino acids. With 3 bases clipped from V and 5 bases from J, the junction kept 5 bases outside the gene matches. The CDR3 DNA follows: TGTGCCAGCAGCTTTGTTGGGACAGGGAACGAGCAGTACTTC. Its protein product is CASSFVGTGNEQYF. The whole variable domain, filled in from reference TRBV7-9 and TRBJ2-7, reads DTGVSQNPRHKITKRGQNVTFRCDPISEHNRLYWYRQTLGQGPEFLTYFQNEAQLEKSRLLSDRFSAERPKGSFSTLEIQRTEQGDSAMYLCASSFVGTGNEQYFGPGTRLTVT.

This clonotype was detected many times. This CDR3 reads CASSYSPPGVAYNEQFF. In nucleotides, the CDR3 is TGTGCCAGCAGTTACTCGCCCCCAGGGGTCGCCTACAATGAGCAGTTCTTC. The gene calls are TRBV6-2 or TRBV6-3 and TRBJ2-1, with D perhaps TRBD1 (6 bases). Trimming took off 0 bases at V and 2 bases at J, with 14 bases between the two ends. The CDR3 loop spans 17 amino acids. CDR1 is MNHEY, CDR2 SVGEGT, per germline.

This clonotype was observed at least ten times. J is TRBJ2-3 and V is TRBV7-2; 10 bases map to TRBD1. Losses at the gene ends were 6 bases for V and 1 base for J; bases not matched to a gene: 7. This CDR3 spans 16 amino acids. Germline V CDR1 and CDR2: SGHTA, FQGNSA. The CDR3 loop is CASSQRQGARTDTQYF. DNA for the CDR3: TGTGCCAGCAGTCAAAGACAGGGGGCTCGCACAGATACGCAGTATTTT.

This clonotype was seen a handful of times. CDR3 nucleotides: TGTGCCAGCAGCTTAGGCGGCCAGCTTGGCTACACCTTC. Translation: CASSLGGQLGYTF. V and J are TRBV7-9 and TRBJ1-2; D not certain. The germline V gene has CDR1 SEHNR and CDR2 FQNEAQ (reference sequence). The CDR3 consists of 13 residues. The germline V and J ends were trimmed by 1 base and 7 bases, with 10 bases remaining between them.

This clonotype was detected ten times or more. The V call is TRBV28, the J call TRBJ1-1; TRBD1 might be the D (5 bases). V gave up 5 bases and J gave up 2 bases, with 15 bases separating them. The CDR3 length is 15 residues. Per germline, CDR1 MDHEN and CDR2 SYDVKM. CDR3 loop: CASSRLLGGNTEAFF. DNA of the CDR3: TGTGCCAGCAGTCGCTTACTCGGGGGAAACACTGAAGCTTTCTTT. Complete variable domain (other parts from reference TRBV28 and TRBJ1-1): DVKVTQSSRYLVKRTGEKVFLECVQDMDHENMFWYRQDPGLGLRLIYFSYDVKMKEKGDIPEGYSVSREKKERFSLILESASTNQTSMYLCASSRLLGGNTEAFFGQGTRLTVV.

This clonotype came up a few times. As DNA, the CDR3 is TGCAGTGCTAGCCTCACTGAAGCCCAGTACTTC. Protein sequence: CSASLTEAQYF. This chain connects TRBV20-1 to TRBJ2-5; D is unresolved. Per the germline V gene, CDR1 is DFQATT and CDR2 is SNEGSKA (reference sequence). The CDR3 loop spans 11 amino acids. V lost 3 bases and J lost 9, with 11 bases in between.

This clonotype was recorded at least ten times. The V gene is TRBV7-2, the J gene TRBJ2-7; no definite D call. CDR1 is SGHTA and CDR2 is FQGNSA in the germline V gene. The CDR3 runs 11 residues. V was trimmed by 5 bases and J by 3 bases, leaving 5 bases between them. The CDR3 is CASSRYYEQYF. The CDR3 nucleotides read TGTGCCAGCAGCCGATACTACGAGCAGTACTTC.

This clonotype has a count of ten or more. The chain couples TRBV6-2 or TRBV6-3 to TRBJ2-2, with 12 bases fitting TRBD2. The CDR3 spans 17 residues. V was pared by 5 bases and J by 4 bases, with 8 bases of the junction left unmatched. The germline CDR1 and CDR2 sequences are MNHEY and SVGEGT. CDR3 residues: CASSSPGLAGSTGELFF. CDR3 DNA: TGTGCCAGCAGTAGCCCTGGACTAGCGGGGAGCACCGGGGAGCTGTTTTTT.

This clonotype has at least ten counts. As DNA, the CDR3 is TGTGCCAGCAGACCGACAGGCTCCTATAATTCACCCCTCCACTTT. Residues: CASRPTGSYNSPLHF. V gene TRBV7-2 combines with J gene TRBJ1-6; perhaps TRBD1 as D (6 bases). Germline assignment: CDR1 SGHTA and CDR2 FQGNSA. Trimming stripped 6 bases from V and 0 bases from J, with 9 bases between. The CDR3 spans 15 residues.

A few counts support this clonotype. The V and J genes are TRBV7-9 and TRBJ2-7; possible D gene TRBD2, 5 bases. This CDR3 is built from 17 residues. The germline V and J ends were trimmed by 4 bases and 0 bases, with 19 bases remaining between them. Germline assignment: CDR1 SEHNR and CDR2 FQNEAQ (reference sequence). The CDR3 DNA reads as TGTGCCAGCAGCTCAAATTGGTGGACCGGGAACTCCTACGAGCAGTACTTC. As protein: CASSSNWWTGNSYEQYF.

The chain is built from TRBV28 and TRBJ2-5; D is uncertain. The CDR3 loop spans 15 amino acids. Germline CDR1 reads MDHEN; CDR2 reads SYDVKM. V was clipped by 6 bases and J by 0 bases, with 14 bases between them. CDR3 in amino acids: CASSRPKPYQETQYF. CDR3 sequence (DNA): TGTGCCAGCAGCAGGCCTAAACCGTACCAAGAGACCCAGTACTTC.

This clonotype was counted many times. The rearrangement links TRBV7-2 to TRBJ1-1; possible D gene TRBD1, 6 bases. Trimming left V 2 bases short and J 5 bases short, with 18 bases between. In germline, CDR1 is SGHTA, CDR2 FQGNSA. The CDR3 totals 16 residues. The CDR3, as DNA: TGTGCCAGCAGCTTAAACCCAACGGGGGGCAGGACTGAAGCTTTCTTT. It encodes CASSLNPTGGRTEAFF.

The chain joins TRBV19 to TRBJ2-2; D possibly corresponds to TRBD2 (7 bases). This CDR3 is 15 amino acids long. Trimming removed 3 bases from V and 3 bases from J, with 11 bases in between. CDR1 is LNHDA and CDR2 is SQIVND in the germline V gene (reference sequence). CDR3 protein: CASSIRGADTGELFF. CDR3 coding DNA: TGTGCCAGTAGTATTCGGGGGGCCGACACCGGGGAGCTGTTTTTT.

This clonotype was observed a few times. The chain has TRBV7-9 and TRBJ1-1, with no clear D. The germline gives CDR1 SEHNR, CDR2 FQNEAQ (reference sequence). V lost 5 bases, J lost 3 bases, and 13 bases lay in between. The CDR3 extends over 14 amino acids. CDR3 coding DNA: TGTGCCAGCAGCCAAAAAGTGTGGGACACTGAAGCTTTCTTT. Translated: CASSQKVWDTEAFF.

This clonotype was seen repeatedly, ten times or more. In DNA, the CDR3 is TGTGCCAGCAGCTTTACTCGGGGGCGATCCTACAATGAGCAGTTCTTC. Protein: CASSFTRGRSYNEQFF. The rearrangement joins TRBV11-2 to TRBJ2-1; D possibly uses TRBD1 or TRBD2 (6 bases each). V lost 3 bases to trimming and J lost 1 base, with 13 bases between them. Germline V gives CDR1 SGHAT, CDR2 FQNNGV. The CDR3 spans 16 residues.

The sample holds a few counts of this clonotype. The chain couples TRBV7-4 to TRBJ2-1; TRBD1 matches at 7 bases. Germline CDR1 is SGHVT and CDR2 is SQSDAQ. The CDR3 consists of 15 residues. V lost 7 bases and J lost 2; bases outside the gene matches: 8. The CDR3 spells CASTYRDRPYNEQFF. CDR3 DNA: TGTGCCAGCACCTACCGGGACAGACCCTACAATGAGCAGTTCTTC.

The chain uses TRBV28 and TRBJ2-1, with a weak D call TRBD2 (6 bases). There are 15 residues in the CDR3. V gave up 3 bases and J gave up 5 bases, with 14 bases separating them. CDR1 MDHEN and CDR2 SYDVKM come from the germline V gene. The CDR3 DNA reads as TGTGCCAGCAGTTTGCCTCCGGGACTTAACAATGAGCAGTTCTTC. It specifies CASSLPPGLNNEQFF.

As regards this clonotype: A junction boundary mismatches the germline segment, possibly from a read error. V usage is TRBV7-2 and J usage is TRBJ1-3; the D gene is possibly TRBD1 (5 bases). The CDR3 is 15 residues long. Germline CDR1 and CDR2: SGHTA and FQGNSA. CDR3 sequence reads: CASSKDRAVGNTLYF. CDR3 in DNA: TGTGCCAGCAGCAAAGACAGAGCGGTTGGAAACACCTTATATTTT. Together with reference TRBV7-2 and TRBJ1-3, the CDR3 gives the full variable domain: GAGVSQSPSNKVTEKGKDVELRCDPISGHTALYWYRQSLGQGLEFLIYFQGNSAPDKSGLPSDRFSAERTGGSVSTLTIQRTQQEDSAVYLCASSKDRAVGNTLYFGEGSWLTVV.

This clonotype was observed at least ten times. The chain's CDR3 is CASSLGQGVEAFF. CDR3 nucleotides: TGTGCCAGCAGCTTAGGACAGGGGGTTGAAGCTTTCTTT. The rearrangement joins TRBV7-3 to TRBJ1-1, with 10 positions matching TRBD1. With V trimmed by 2 bases and J by 7 bases, 1 base remained unmatched. CDR3 length equals 13 residues. Germline assignment: CDR1 SGHTA and CDR2 FQGTGA.

The chain combines TRBV6-2 or TRBV6-3 with TRBJ2-1, with a tentative D call TRBD1 (6 bases). Per germline, CDR1 MNHEY and CDR2 SVGEGT. This CDR3 spans 15 amino acids. The V end was cut by 5 bases, the J end by 4 bases, with 15 bases between. The CDR3 nucleotides are TGTGCCAGCAGTCCCTCCCAGGACAGTTACAATGAGCAGTTCTTC. Its translation: CASSPSQDSYNEQFF.

This rearrangement joins TRBV4-2 to TRBJ1-2, with D unclear. The CDR3 covers 13 residues. V lost 3 bases and J 8 bases, leaving 13 bases between the germline ends. CDR1 and CDR2 (germline): LGHNA, YNFKEQ. The CDR3 nucleotides read TGTGCCAGCAGCCAGGATATAAGGGTCGGCTACACCTTC. Translation: CASSQDIRVGYTF.

This clonotype was seen a handful of times. The V gene is TRBV24-1, the J gene TRBJ2-1; D uncertain. The germline V and J ends were trimmed by 3 bases and 0 bases, with 14 bases remaining between them. Germline CDR1 reads KGHDR; CDR2 reads SFDVKD. CDR3 length equals 17 residues. For the CDR3, the DNA is TGTGCCACCAGTGATACCTCGCTCCCGTACTCCTACAATGAGCAGTTCTTC. Amino acid sequence: CATSDTSLPYSYNEQFF.

In its sample, this clonotype was seen many times. V and J are TRBV7-8 and TRBJ1-1; D is unclear. The CDR3 covers 14 residues. Germline-derived CDR1 and CDR2 are SGHVS and FQNEAQ. V was pared by 4 bases and J by 1 base, with 10 bases between. The CDR3 DNA sequence: TGTGCCAGCAGCTGGTACGATTCGAACACTGAAGCTTTCTTT. Amino acids: CASSWYDSNTEAFF.

This clonotype was detected many times. V usage is TRBV12-3 or TRBV12-4 and J usage is TRBJ2-7; 10 positions match TRBD1. This CDR3 region has 16 residues. The V segment lost 8 bases and the J segment 2 bases; nucleotides outside the gene matches: 12. CDR3 sequence: CASLGRGTGETYEQYF. The CDR3 bases are TGTGCCAGCCTAGGCCGGGGGACAGGGGAGACCTACGAGCAGTACTTC.

This clonotype was detected ten times or more. The chain uses TRBV7-2 and TRBJ1-3; 7 bases fit TRBD1. V was clipped by 2 bases and J by 4 bases; unmatched bases: 8. CDR1 SGHTA and CDR2 FQGNSA come from the germline V gene. This CDR3 region has 16 residues. The CDR3 reads CASSLHRAGGGNTIYF. The CDR3 DNA reads as TGTGCCAGCAGCTTACATCGTGCAGGGGGGGGAAACACCATATATTTT.